Presented here are 21 T cell receptor beta chains from one specimen sequenced in a study of T cell responses to AZD1222 COVID-19 vaccine. TCRdb's table, derived via immunoSEQ multiplex PCR, lists solely in-frame clones and lacks some. The repertoire holds around 210,000 clones, with approximately 94% as singletons. The starting material was peripheral blood, obtained 28 days after the second dose of the MenACWY control vaccine. The receptors derive from an adult who received the MenACWY meningococcal vaccine as a control.

The J gene is TRBJ2-1, the V gene TRBV11-2; 8 positions agree with TRBD2. The CDR3 contains 15 residues. CDR1 and CDR2 (germline): SGHAT, FQNNGV. V lost 5 bases to trimming and J lost 4 bases; unmatched junction nucleotides: 7. CDR3 sequence: CASSPFRGGYNEQFF. As DNA, the CDR3 is TGTGCCAGCAGCCCATTCCGGGGGGGTTACAATGAGCAGTTCTTC. Filled out from reference TRBV11-2 and TRBJ2-1, the complete variable domain reads EAGVAQSPRYKIIEKRQSVAFWCNPISGHATLYWYQQILGQGPKLLIQFQNNGVVDDSQLPKDRFSAERLKGVDSTLKIQPAKLEDSAVYLCASSPFRGGYNEQFFGPGTRLTVL.

The chain carries TRBV5-1 and TRBJ2-5; D possibly corresponds to TRBD2 (6 bases). The ends were cut back, 0 bases at V and 1 base at J, with 10 bases in the middle. This CDR3 has 15 residues. Germline V lookup: CDR1 SGHRS, CDR2 YFSETQ. This chain's CDR3 is CASSLAGSGQETQYF. DNA of the CDR3: TGCGCCAGCAGCTTGGCCGGGAGCGGCCAAGAGACCCAGTACTTC. The full variable domain, its missing parts supplied by reference TRBV5-1 and TRBJ2-5, is KAGVTQTPRYLIKTRGQQVTLSCSPISGHRSVSWYQQTPGQGLQFLFEYFSETQRNKGNFPGRFSGRQFSNSRSEMNVSTLELGDSALYLCASSLAGSGQETQYFGPGTRLLVL.

The chain employs TRBV3-1 (or the pseudogene TRBV3-2) and TRBJ2-5; 7 bases are shared with TRBD1. The V segment lost 0 bases and the J segment 5 bases; nucleotides outside the gene matches: 6. The germline gives CDR1 LGHDT, CDR2 YNNKEL (reference sequence). The CDR3 is 15 amino acids. The CDR3 sequence: CASSQDYRGQETQYF. The CDR3 DNA follows: TGTGCCAGCAGCCAAGATTATAGGGGGCAGGAGACCCAGTACTTC.

The chain recombines TRBV9 with TRBJ2-7; 9 bases fit TRBD1. CDR1 is SGDLS, CDR2 YYNGEE, per germline. CDR3 length: 15 amino acids. V lost 2 bases to trimming and J lost 4 bases; unmatched junction nucleotides: 7. For the CDR3, the DNA is TGTGCCAGCAGCGTGGACACAGGGGGCGGGTACGAGCAGTACTTC. Amino acid sequence: CASSVDTGGGYEQYF. Looking up the rest from reference TRBV9 and TRBJ2-7 gives the full variable domain: DSGVTQTPKHLITATGQRVTLRCSPRSGDLSVYWYQQSLDQGLQFLIQYYNGEERAKGNILERFSAQQFPDLHSELNLSSLELGDSALYFCASSVDTGGGYEQYFGPGTRLTVT.

The chain is built from TRBV5-1 and TRBJ1-1; D is undetermined. Trimming left V 0 bases short and J 3 bases short, with 9 bases between. This CDR3 is 14 amino acids long. Germline CDR1 and CDR2: SGHRS and YFSETQ. CDR3 region: CASSLGHGDTEAFF. In DNA, the CDR3 is TGCGCCAGCAGCTTGGGGCATGGGGACACTGAAGCTTTCTTT.

The rearrangement uses TRBV12-3 or TRBV12-4 and TRBJ1-2; D is ambiguous. The V end was cut by 6 bases, the J end by 0 bases, with 5 bases between. The CDR3 sequence is 12 residues long. The CDR3 DNA reads as TGTGCCAGCAGGCTTGCTAACTATGGCTACACCTTC. Protein sequence: CASRLANYGYTF.

This chain uses TRBV5-6 with TRBJ2-7; a weak D match, TRBD2 (6 bases). This CDR3 has 17 residues. V was shortened by 1 base and J by 1 base, with 18 bases between the two germline ends. CDR1 and CDR2 from the germline V gene are SGHDT and YYEEEE. The DNA of the CDR3 is TGTGCCAGCAGCTTGTTAAATACCGGGAGTACATCCTACGAGCAGTACTTC. As protein: CASSLLNTGSTSYEQYF.

The chain joins TRBV5-4 to TRBJ1-2, with 8 bases lining up with TRBD1. From germline, CDR1 is SGHNT and CDR2 YYREEE (reference sequence). J lost 6 bases, V lost 6 bases, and 7 bases had no gene match. The length of the CDR3 is 13 residues. CDR3 amino acids: CASTADRADGYTF. DNA for the CDR3: TGTGCCAGCACTGCGGACAGGGCGGATGGCTACACCTTC.

This clone was recorded a few times. J is TRBJ2-7 and V is TRBV29-1; 8 bases map to TRBD1. J lost 3 bases, V lost 6 bases, and 1 base had no gene match. The CDR3 length is 11 residues. Germline lookup yields CDR1 SQVTM and CDR2 ANQGSEA. The CDR3 is CSVGQDYEQYF. In DNA, the CDR3 is TGCAGCGTGGGACAGGACTACGAGCAGTACTTC.

The chain's CDR3 is CASSLASYEQYF. CDR3 coding DNA: TGCGCCAGCAGTCTCGCTTCCTACGAGCAGTACTTC. The gene calls are TRBV5-1 and TRBJ2-7; D not certain. The germline V gene has CDR1 SGHRS and CDR2 YFSETQ. This CDR3 is built from 12 residues. Between the trimmed V and J ends, which lost 5 bases and 1 base, there was a span of 7 bases.

The V gene is TRBV4-3, the J gene TRBJ2-5; TRBD2 is a possible D gene (7 bases). Trimming left V 1 base short and J 2 bases short, with 11 bases between. CDR1 and CDR2 from the germline V gene are LGHNA and YSLEER. This CDR3 has 15 residues. CDR3 loop: CASSQGGGGQETQYF. CDR3 nucleotide sequence: TGCGCCAGCAGCCAAGGGGGAGGGGGGCAAGAGACCCAGTACTTC.

This chain links TRBV9 with TRBJ2-5, with 7 nucleotides matching TRBD2. Trimming took 4 bases from V and 4 from J; bases not matched to a gene: 13. This CDR3 region has 16 residues. Germline CDR1 and CDR2: SGDLS and YYNGEE. The chain's CDR3 is CASSPLAGAIPETQYF. CDR3 in DNA: TGTGCCAGCAGCCCCCTCGCGGGAGCTATTCCAGAGACCCAGTACTTC.

This chain links TRBV3-1 (or the pseudogene TRBV3-2) with TRBJ1-2; D not resolved. Trimming removed 4 bases at V and 2 bases at J, with 11 bases between. The length of the CDR3 is 14 residues. CDR1 and CDR2 (germline): LGHDT, YNNKEL (reference sequence). In DNA form, the CDR3 reads TGTGCCAGCAGCCTCGAAGGAGGGAACTATGGCTACACCTTC. Encoded protein: CASSLEGGNYGYTF.

CDR3 bases: TGTGCCAGCAGCCAAGGGGGGTACTCCTACGAGCAGTACTTC. This translates into CASSQGGYSYEQYF. The V call is TRBV14, the J call TRBJ2-7, with D perhaps given as TRBD1 or TRBD2 (5 bases each). Looked up from germline, CDR1 is SGHDN and CDR2 is FVKESK. The CDR3 loop spans 14 amino acids. The ends were cut back, 1 base at V and 0 bases at J, with 7 bases in the middle.

This chain joins TRBV9 and TRBJ2-1, with 9 bases lining up with TRBD2. The J segment lost 2 bases and the V segment lost 3 bases, leaving 9 bases of the junction unmatched. The CDR3 has 17 amino acids. CDR1 is SGDLS, CDR2 YYNGEE, per germline. In DNA form, the CDR3 reads TGTGCCAGCAGCGGACGGACAAGCGGGGGGCCCTACAATGAGCAGTTCTTC. Amino acid sequence: CASSGRTSGGPYNEQFF.

The rearrangement links TRBV7-6 to TRBJ1-4; D unclear. In germline, CDR1 is SGHVS, CDR2 FNYEAQ. The V end was cut by 1 base, the J end by 3 bases, with 12 bases between. This CDR3 is 16 amino acids long. The CDR3 nucleotides are TGTGCCAGCAGCTTAGGGCGTAGGGAGGCTAATGAAAAACTGTTTTTT. Translating gives CASSLGRREANEKLFF.

The V call is TRBV29-1, the J call TRBJ2-7; 7 positions match TRBD1. The CDR3 consists of 14 residues. Looked up from germline, CDR1 is SQVTM and CDR2 is ANQGSEA. V dropped 4 bases and J dropped 5; count of bases not matched to a gene: 11. The CDR3 nucleotides are TGCAGCGTTGCGGGCAGGGGGATTGCCAACGAGCAGTACTTC. It specifies CSVAGRGIANEQYF.

The rearrangement links TRBV7-2 to TRBJ2-5, with 13 bases matching TRBD2. The CDR3 length is 15 residues. With 5 bases clipped from V and 1 base from J, the junction kept 1 base outside the gene matches. Germline V lookup: CDR1 SGHTA, CDR2 FQGNSA. DNA of the CDR3: TGTGCCAGCAGCCGGACTAGCGGGGGCCAAGAGACCCAGTACTTC. It yields the protein CASSRTSGGQETQYF.

This clone was picked up one time. The chain combines TRBV2 with TRBJ2-7; D possibly corresponds to TRBD1 (6 bases). CDR1 and CDR2 from the germline V gene are SNHLY and FYNNEI. Trimming took 7 bases from V and 2 from J, leaving 12 bases between them. The CDR3 is 13 amino acids. This chain's CDR3 is CASTLGQPYEQYF. The CDR3 region has the DNA TGTGCCAGCACTCTTGGACAGCCCTACGAGCAGTACTTC. Filled out from reference TRBV2 and TRBJ2-7, the complete variable domain reads EPEVTQTPSHQVTQMGQEVILRCVPISNHLYFYWYRQILGQKVEFLVSFYNNEISEKSEIFDDQFSVERPDGSNFTLKIRSTKLEDSAMYFCASTLGQPYEQYFGPGTRLTVT.

This chain uses TRBV2 with TRBJ2-1, with TRBD2 identical over 10 bases. Germline CDR1 SNHLY, CDR2 FYNNEI. The CDR3 totals 14 residues. The J segment lost 8 bases and the V segment lost 6 bases, leaving 7 bases of the junction unmatched. Here the CDR3 reads CASRPSGRGDEQFF. The CDR3 nucleotides are TGTGCCAGCAGACCAAGCGGGAGGGGCGATGAGCAGTTCTTC.

This clone has only one observation. The chain combines TRBV6-5 with TRBJ1-1; D not certain. From germline, CDR1 is MNHEY and CDR2 SVGAGI. The CDR3 extends over 14 amino acids. Trimming pared 2 bases from V and 0 bases from J, leaving 7 bases between. The CDR3 DNA follows: TGTGCCAGCAGTTACGTGGATCTGAACACTGAAGCTTTCTTT. Its translation is CASSYVDLNTEAFF.